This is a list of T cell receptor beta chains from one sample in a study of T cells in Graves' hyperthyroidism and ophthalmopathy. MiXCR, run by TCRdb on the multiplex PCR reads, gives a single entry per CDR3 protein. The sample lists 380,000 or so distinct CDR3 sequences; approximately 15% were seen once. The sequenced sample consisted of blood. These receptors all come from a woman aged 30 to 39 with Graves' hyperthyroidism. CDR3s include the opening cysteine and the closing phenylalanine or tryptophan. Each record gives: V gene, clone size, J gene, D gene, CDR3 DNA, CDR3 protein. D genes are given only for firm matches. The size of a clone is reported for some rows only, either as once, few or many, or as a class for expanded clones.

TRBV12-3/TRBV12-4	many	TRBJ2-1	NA	TGTGCCAGCAGCTACAGGGAATACAATGAGCAGTTCTTC	CASSYREYNEQFF
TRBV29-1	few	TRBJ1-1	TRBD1	TGCAGCGTTGAAGACCGACAGGGGGCGAGTAGAACTGAAGCTTTCTTT	CSVEDRQGASRTEAFF
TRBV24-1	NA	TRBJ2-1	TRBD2	TGTGCCACCAGTGATTTGGGACTAGCGGGACGGAACAATGAGCAGTTCTTC	CATSDLGLAGRNNEQFF
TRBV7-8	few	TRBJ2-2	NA	TGTGCCAGCAGCTTTTCCGGGGCTGACACCGGGGAGCTGTTTTTT	CASSFSGADTGELFF
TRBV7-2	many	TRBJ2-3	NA	TGTGCCAGCAGCTTCGGCGGAGTCACAGATACGCAGTATTTT	CASSFGGVTDTQYF
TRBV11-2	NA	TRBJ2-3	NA	TGTGCCAGCAGCTTAGCGCGCCACCATGGGCGTTCGCAGTATTTT	CASSLARHHGRSQYF
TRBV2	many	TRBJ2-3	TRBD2	TGTGCCAGCAAAGAGGGGCTAGCGGGATCCATCGGCACAGATACGCAGTATTTT	CASKEGLAGSIGTDTQYF
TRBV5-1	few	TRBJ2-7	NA	TGCGCCAGCAGCTTGGCGGCAGGGTGGATCTACGAGCAGTACTTC	CASSLAAGWIYEQYF
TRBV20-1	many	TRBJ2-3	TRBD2	TGCAGTGCAACCCCACGACTAGCGGGATACACAGATACGCAGTATTTT	CSATPRLAGYTDTQYF
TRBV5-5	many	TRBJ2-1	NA	TGTGCCAGCAGCCTCCGGGACGTCGACAATGAGCAGTTCTTC	CASSLRDVDNEQFF
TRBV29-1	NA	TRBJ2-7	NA	TGCAGCGTTGGGGGGGGGTCAGGGGGGCGTACCCACGAGCAGTACTTC	CSVGGGSGGRTHEQYF
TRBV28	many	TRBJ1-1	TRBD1	TGTGCCAGCAGCCCACTCCGACAGGGGGCTGAAGCTTTCTTT	CASSPLRQGAEAFF
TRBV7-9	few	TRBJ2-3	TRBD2	TGTGCCAGCAGCGGATGGACTAGCGTCGATACGCAGTATTTT	CASSGWTSVDTQYF
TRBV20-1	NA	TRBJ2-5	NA	TGCAGTGCTAGAGATGCAGGGACGGCAGAAGAGACCCAGTACTTC	CSARDAGTAEETQYF
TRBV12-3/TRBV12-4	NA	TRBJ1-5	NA	TGTGCCAGCAGACCGGGGCTGGGCAATCAGCCCCAGCAATTT	CASRPGLGNQPQQF
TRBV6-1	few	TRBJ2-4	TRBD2	TGTGCCAGCAGTGAATGGGAGGGAAACATTCAGTACTTC	CASSEWEGNIQYF
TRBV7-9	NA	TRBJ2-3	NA	TGTGCCAGCAGCTATGGGGACCATACGCAGTATTTT	CASSYGDHTQYF
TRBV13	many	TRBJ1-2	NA	TGTGCCAGCAGCTTAGGCCAGCCGAAAAGGGATGGCTACACCTTC	CASSLGQPKRDGYTF
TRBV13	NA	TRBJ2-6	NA	TGTGCCAGCAGCAGGGGACCCATGGTCTCTGGGGCCAACGTCCTGACTTTC	CASSRGPMVSGANVLTF
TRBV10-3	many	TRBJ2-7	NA	TGTGCCATGAGGGTTTACCCCTACGAGCAGTACTTC	CAMRVYPYEQYF
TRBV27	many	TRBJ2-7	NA	TGTGCCAGCAGTTTTTACGGGGGGCAACACGAGCAGTACTTC	CASSFYGGQHEQYF
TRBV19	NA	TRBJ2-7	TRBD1	TGTGCCAGTAGCCCCGGGACAGGGTACTACGAGCAGTACTTC	CASSPGTGYYEQYF
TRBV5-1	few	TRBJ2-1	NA	TGCGCCAGCAGCTTTGGACGGGAAGCAAATGAGCAGTTCTTC	CASSFGREANEQFF
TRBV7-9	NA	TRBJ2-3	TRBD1	TGTGCCAGCACCCAAAACGTGGGGACAGGGCGGACAGATACGCAGTATTTT	CASTQNVGTGRTDTQYF
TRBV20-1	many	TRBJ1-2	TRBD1	TGCAGTGCAACCACCGGGACAGGGGACGGCTACACCTTC	CSATTGTGDGYTF
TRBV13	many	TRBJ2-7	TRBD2	TGTGCCAGCCGACTGGGACTAGCGAACTACGAGCAGTACTTC	CASRLGLANYEQYF
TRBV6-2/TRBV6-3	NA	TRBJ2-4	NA	TGTGCCAACACCAGCAACCAGGCCAAAAACATTCAGTACTTC	CANTSNQAKNIQYF
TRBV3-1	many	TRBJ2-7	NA	TGTGCCAGCAGCCAATCGAACTACGAGCAGTACTTC	CASSQSNYEQYF
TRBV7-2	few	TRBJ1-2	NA	TGTGCCAGCAGCTTAGACTACAGACCCCACTATGGCTACACCTTC	CASSLDYRPHYGYTF
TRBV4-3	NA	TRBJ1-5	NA	TGCGCCAGCAGCCAAGATCTAAGGGGGGATCAGCCCCAGCATTTT	CASSQDLRGDQPQHF
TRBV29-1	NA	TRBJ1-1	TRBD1	TGCAGCGCCACGAACCGGCCCGGGACAGGGGAAACTGAAGCTTTCTTT	CSATNRPGTGETEAFF
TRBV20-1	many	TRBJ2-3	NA	TGCAGTGCTAGTCCCCAAACTACAGATACGCAGTATTTT	CSASPQTTDTQYF
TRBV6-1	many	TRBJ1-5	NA	TGTGCCAGCATTCCGTGGAGCAGGGATGGCAATCAGCCCCAGCATTTT	CASIPWSRDGNQPQHF
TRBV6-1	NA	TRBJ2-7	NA	TGTGCCAGCAGTGAAGCGCAGGGGGGGTCCTACGAGCAGTACTTC	CASSEAQGGSYEQYF
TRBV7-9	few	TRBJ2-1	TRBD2	TGTGCCAGCAGCTCCTCGGGGGGGGGGCTTTCATGGCAGTTCTTC	CASSSSGGGLSWQFF
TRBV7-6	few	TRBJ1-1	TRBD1	TGTGCCAGCAGCCCTATGACAGGGGATCGGGGTGGAGCTTTCTTT	CASSPMTGDRGGAFF
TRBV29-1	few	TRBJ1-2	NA	TGCAGCGGGGAATACGGCCATGGCTACACCTTC	CSGEYGHGYTF
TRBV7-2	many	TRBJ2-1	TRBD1	TGTGCCAGCAGCTGGGACAGTAGCTCCTACAATGAGCAGTTCTTC	CASSWDSSSYNEQFF
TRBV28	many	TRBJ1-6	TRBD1	TGTGCCAGCAGTCCTCGGGACAGGGTTTCACCCCTCCACTTT	CASSPRDRVSPLHF
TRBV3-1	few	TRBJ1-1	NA	TGTGCCAGCAGCCAAGGGGGCCTGAACACTGAAGCTTTCTTT	CASSQGGLNTEAFF
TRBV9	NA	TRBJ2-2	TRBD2	TGTGCCAGCAGCTTTTCGACTAGCGGGAGCACCGGGGAGCTGTTTTTT	CASSFSTSGSTGELFF
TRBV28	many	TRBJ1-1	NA	TGTGCCAGCAGGTCGAACACTGAAGCTTTCTTT	CASRSNTEAFF
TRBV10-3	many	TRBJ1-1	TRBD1	TGTGCCATCAACCCGACAGGGGGGGACACTGAAGCTTTCTTT	CAINPTGGDTEAFF
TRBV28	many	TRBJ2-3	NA	TGTGCCAGCAGTGAAACCGCAGATACGCAGTATTTT	CASSETADTQYF